The 7 T cell receptor beta chains given below trace back to one sample, sequenced in a study of regulatory T cells in long-lasting Graves disease. Relying on iRepertoire HTBI primers and Arm-PCR of CDR3 regions, the team built TCR beta libraries. MiXCR, run by TCRdb on the multiplex PCR reads, gives a single entry per CDR3 protein. This sample has about 500,000 distinct CDR3 sequences, with around 15% found just once. As to time point: newly diagnosed GD, antithyroid drugs for less than 3 months. The TCR library was made from RNA that had been extracted from PBMCs in TRIzol. This same sample was also part of a study on T cells in Graves' hyperthyroidism and ophthalmopathy.

The specimen was peripheral blood mononuclear cells (PBMCs), collected at new diagnosis, from a patient treated with antithyroid drugs. The receptors come from a man in his forties with Graves disease.

This clonotype was seen ten or more times. V gene TRBV20-1 combines with J gene TRBJ2-7; 8 bases line up with TRBD1. From germline, CDR1 is DFQATT and CDR2 SNEGSKA (reference sequence). Trimming cost V 1 base and J 3 bases; bases outside gene matches: 5. This CDR3 is 14 amino acids long. The CDR3 region has the DNA TGCAGTGCTAGAGCTCCAACAGGGGGCTACGAGCAGTACTTC. Translated: CSARAPTGGYEQYF.

The CDR3: CASSQTSGRQYEQFF. The DNA for the CDR3 is TGTGCCAGCAGCCAGACTAGCGGGAGGCAATATGAGCAGTTCTTC. V gene TRBV7-9 combines with J gene TRBJ2-1; 13 positions agree with TRBD2. The germline V gene has CDR1 SEHNR and CDR2 FQNEAQ (reference sequence). The CDR3 length is 15 residues. V was clipped by 5 bases and J by 8 bases; unmatched bases: 6.

This clonotype has ten or more counts. This chain links TRBV2 with TRBJ1-1; the match to TRBD1 covers 7 bases. V shed 4 bases and J 4 bases; nucleotides not matched to a gene: 3. The CDR3 is 13 amino acids. Germline lookup yields CDR1 SNHLY and CDR2 FYNNEI. In nucleotides, the CDR3 is TGTGCCAGCAGTGCAGGGGGAAGCACTGAAGCTTTCTTT. The encoded protein is CASSAGGSTEAFF.

This clonotype has a count of ten or more. V usage is TRBV12-5 and J usage is TRBJ1-1, with 8 bases aligning to TRBD1. The CDR3 consists of 16 residues. V was clipped by 2 bases and J by 3 bases; unmatched bases: 8. From germline, CDR1 is LGHNT and CDR2 FRNRAP. The CDR3 reads CASGLPRQGRDTEAFF. As DNA, the CDR3 is TGTGCTAGTGGTTTGCCTCGACAGGGGCGGGACACTGAAGCTTTCTTT.

At least ten counts were recorded for this clonotype. The V gene is TRBV14, the J gene TRBJ2-1; D is possibly TRBD1 or TRBD2 (5 bases each). The CDR3 has 18 residues. Germline V CDR1 and CDR2: SGHDN, FVKESK. V dropped 0 bases and J dropped 6 bases, with 21 bases sitting between them. CDR3 region: CASSQDWRGASLLNEQFF. The DNA of the CDR3 is TGTGCCAGCAGCCAAGATTGGCGTGGGGCTAGCTTACTCAATGAGCAGTTCTTC.

As concerns this clonotype: Since a much larger clone is just one base distant, this may be a read error. The chain recombines TRBV11-2 with TRBJ2-5, with D maybe TRBD2 (5 bases). The CDR3 has 15 residues. Germline loops: CDR1 SGHAT, CDR2 FQNNGV. V gave up 1 base and J gave up 1 base, with 10 bases separating them. CDR3 sequence: CASSLVGVFQETQYF. The CDR3 bases are TGTGCCAGCAGCTTAGTGGGAGTGTTCCAAGAGACCCAGTACTTC. The entire variable domain, with the rest obtained from reference TRBV11-2 and TRBJ2-5, is as follows: EAGVAQSPRYKIIEKRQSVAFWCNPISGHATLYWYQQILGQGPKLLIQFQNNGVVDDSQLPKDRFSAERLKGVDSTLKIQPAKLEDSAVYLCASSLVGVFQETQYFGPGTRLLVL.

This clonotype was seen ten or more times. The V call is TRBV12-3 or TRBV12-4, the J call TRBJ1-1; TRBD1 matches at 9 bases. Losses at the gene ends were 5 bases for V and 11 bases for J; bases not matched to a gene: 9. The CDR3 sequence is 13 residues long. Here the CDR3 DNA reads TGTGCCAGCAGTACCGGGACAGGGTTTCATGCTTTCTTT. This encodes CASSTGTGFHAFF.